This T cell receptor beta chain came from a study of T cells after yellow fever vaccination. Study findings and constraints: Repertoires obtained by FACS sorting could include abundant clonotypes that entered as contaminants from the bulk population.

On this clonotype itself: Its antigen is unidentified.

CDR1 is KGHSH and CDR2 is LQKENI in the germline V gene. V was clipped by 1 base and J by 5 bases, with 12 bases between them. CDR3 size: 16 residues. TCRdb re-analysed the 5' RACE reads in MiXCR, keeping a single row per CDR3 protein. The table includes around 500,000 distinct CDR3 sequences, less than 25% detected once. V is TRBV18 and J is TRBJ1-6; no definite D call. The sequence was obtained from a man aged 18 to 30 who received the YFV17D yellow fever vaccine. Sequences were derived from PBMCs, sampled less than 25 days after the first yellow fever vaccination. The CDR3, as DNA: TGTGCCAGCTCACCACAGGACGGGGAAAATAATTCACCCCTCCACTTT. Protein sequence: CASSPQDGENNSPLHF.